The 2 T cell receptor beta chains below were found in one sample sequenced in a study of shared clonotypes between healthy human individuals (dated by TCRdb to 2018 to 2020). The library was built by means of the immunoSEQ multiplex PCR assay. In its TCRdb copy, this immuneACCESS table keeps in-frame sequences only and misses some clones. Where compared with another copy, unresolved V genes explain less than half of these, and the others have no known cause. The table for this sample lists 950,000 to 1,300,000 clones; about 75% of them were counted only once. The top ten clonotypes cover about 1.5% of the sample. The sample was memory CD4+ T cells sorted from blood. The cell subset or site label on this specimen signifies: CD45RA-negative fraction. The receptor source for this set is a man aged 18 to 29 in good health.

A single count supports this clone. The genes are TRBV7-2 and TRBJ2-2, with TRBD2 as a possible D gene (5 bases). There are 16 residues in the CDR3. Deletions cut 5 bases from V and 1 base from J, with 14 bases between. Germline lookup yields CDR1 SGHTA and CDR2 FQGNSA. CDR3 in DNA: TGTGCCAGCAGCCGGACTTACTCTATGAACACCGGGGAGCTGTTTTTT. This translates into CASSRTYSMNTGELFF.

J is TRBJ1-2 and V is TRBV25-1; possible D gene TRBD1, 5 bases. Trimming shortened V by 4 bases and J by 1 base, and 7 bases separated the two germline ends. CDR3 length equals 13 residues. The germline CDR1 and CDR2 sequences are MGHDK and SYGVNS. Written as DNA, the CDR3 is TGTGCCAGCAGTGTAGGGGTTAACTATGGCTACACCTTC. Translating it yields CASSVGVNYGYTF.